Below, 24 T cell receptor beta chains from the same sample are listed, as sequenced in a study of cytomegalovirus exposure and HLA in healthy donors. The PCR used 60 Vbeta and 13 Jbeta primers. TCRdb's table, derived via immunoSEQ multiplex PCR, lists solely in-frame clones and lacks some. The sample consists of more than 60,000 clones, 70% to 85% of them appearing once. The sample was PBMCs. Source of these receptors: a middle-aged man in good health and CMV-seropositive.

The V gene is TRBV5-4, the J gene TRBJ2-7; TRBD2 might be the D (6 bases). This CDR3 is built from 13 residues. CDR1 and CDR2 (germline): SGHNT, YYREEE (reference sequence). V was trimmed by 2 bases and J by 6 bases, leaving 12 bases between them. In nucleotides, the CDR3 is TGTGCCAGCAGCTTAACTCTCGGGGGCGAGCAGTACTTC. Amino acid sequence: CASSLTLGGEQYF.

This sequence joins TRBV4-2 and TRBJ2-3, with D hard to call. Trimming took off 1 base at V and 3 bases at J, with 8 bases between the two ends. Germline values: CDR1 LGHNA, CDR2 YNFKEQ. The CDR3 loop spans 14 amino acids. The CDR3 sequence is CASSQVPLTDTQYF. In DNA form, the CDR3 reads TGTGCCAGCAGCCAAGTCCCGTTAACAGATACGCAGTATTTT.

J is TRBJ1-5 and V is TRBV6-6; D gene ambiguous. This CDR3 spans 12 amino acids. Germline CDR1 reads MNHNY; CDR2 reads SVGAGI (reference sequence). V dropped 2 bases and J dropped 8 bases, with 7 bases sitting between them. In DNA form, the CDR3 reads TGTGCCAGCAGTTACCAGGAGGAGCCCCAGCATTTT. Translation: CASSYQEEPQHF.

The chain joins TRBV7-2 to TRBJ1-1; D is uncertain. This CDR3 spans 13 amino acids. The V gene's germline CDR1 is SGHTA and CDR2 FQGNSA. The V end was cut by 2 bases, the J end by 4 bases, with 8 bases between. DNA for the CDR3: TGTGCCAGCAGCTTACTACGGGTCACTGAAGCTTTCTTT. It encodes CASSLLRVTEAFF. The variable domain in full, completed from reference TRBV7-2 and TRBJ1-1, reads GAGVSQSPSNKVTEKGKDVELRCDPISGHTALYWYRQSLGQGLEFLIYFQGNSAPDKSGLPSDRFSAERTGGSVSTLTIQRTQQEDSAVYLCASSLLRVTEAFFGQGTRLTVV.

This clone is a singleton in its sample. This CDR3 reads CASSQDWLAENFVTVDTQYF. CDR3 nucleotide sequence: TGCGCCAGCAGCCAAGACTGGCTAGCGGAGAACTTCGTCACCGTAGATACGCAGTATTTT. This sequence joins TRBV4-3 and TRBJ2-3, with TRBD2 matching over 7 bases. V lost 0 bases and J lost 5; bases outside the gene matches: 20. Germline lookup yields CDR1 LGHNA and CDR2 YSLEER. The CDR3 sequence is 20 residues long.

The chain is built from TRBV7-3 and TRBJ2-2; tentatively, D is TRBD1 (5 bases). Germline lookup yields CDR1 SGHTA and CDR2 FQGTGA. V lost 1 base and J lost 2, with 11 bases in between. The CDR3 totals 16 residues. The DNA of the CDR3 is TGTGCCAGCAGCTTAAGAACAGGCTCCAACACCGGGGAGCTGTTTTTT. Encoded protein: CASSLRTGSNTGELFF.

The genes are TRBV27 and TRBJ2-7; the D gene is possibly TRBD2 (5 bases). The ends were cut back, 7 bases at V and 8 bases at J, with 27 bases in the middle. The CDR3 totals 16 residues. Germline CDR1 reads MNHEY; CDR2 reads SMNVEV (reference sequence). The CDR3 region is CASTPQLTSHPFKQYF. The CDR3 nucleotides are TGTGCCAGCACCCCTCAATTAACTAGTCACCCATTCAAGCAGTACTTC.

This chain's CDR3 is CASSWGQTTISTDTQYF. CDR3 DNA sequence: TGTGCCAGCAGCTGGGGACAGACCACTATTAGCACAGATACGCAGTATTTT. V and J are TRBV11-2 and TRBJ2-3; TRBD1 matches at 7 bases. The germline V gene encodes CDR1 SGHAT and CDR2 FQNNGV. The CDR3 is 17 residues long. The V segment lost 4 bases and the J segment 0 bases; nucleotides outside the gene matches: 10.

The chain carries TRBV28 and TRBJ1-5; a weak D match, TRBD1 (5 bases). The CDR3 consists of 17 residues. V lost 6 bases, J lost 6 bases, and 24 bases lay in between. Germline CDR1 and CDR2: MDHEN and SYDVKM. Here the CDR3 DNA reads TGTGCCAGCAGGACAACCCGCCAAGGGGCGCGTTCTCAGCCCCAGCATTTT. It encodes CASRTTRQGARSQPQHF.

V gene TRBV29-1 combines with J gene TRBJ2-6, with unresolved D. V dropped 5 bases and J dropped 1 base, with 9 bases sitting between them. The CDR3 is 14 amino acids. Germline CDR1 reads SQVTM; CDR2 reads ANQGSEA. The CDR3 loop reads CSVRHPSGANVLTF. CDR3 nucleotide sequence: TGCAGCGTTCGACACCCTTCTGGGGCCAACGTCCTGACTTTC.

The chain employs TRBV9 and TRBJ2-3; weak D call: TRBD1 (5 bases). In germline, CDR1 is SGDLS, CDR2 YYNGEE. The V end lost 3 bases, the J end lost 4 bases, and 9 bases lay between the germline ends. There are 13 residues in the CDR3. CDR3 nucleotides: TGTGCCAGCAGCGCACAGGTGGCAGATACGCAGTATTTT. This sequence encodes CASSAQVADTQYF.

This chain connects TRBV5-1 to TRBJ2-7, with D uncertain. The length of the CDR3 is 13 residues. From germline, CDR1 is SGHRS and CDR2 YFSETQ. V lost 2 bases and J lost 6, with 12 bases in between. The CDR3 here is CASSFERTGEQYF. CDR3 bases: TGCGCCAGCAGCTTTGAAAGAACGGGCGAGCAGTACTTC.

V and J are TRBV6-4 and TRBJ2-1, with a tentative D call TRBD1 (6 bases). Per the germline V gene, CDR1 is MRHNA and CDR2 is SNTAGT. V lost 5 bases, J lost 8 bases, and 16 bases lay in between. The CDR3 length is 14 residues. The CDR3, as DNA: TGTGCCAGCAGTAAGGACAGATCGGTCGATGAGCAGTTCTTC. Translated, it gives CASSKDRSVDEQFF.

The table lists this clone with a few counts. The rearrangement links TRBV7-9 to TRBJ2-3; D might be TRBD1 (6 bases). The V and J ends lost 3 bases and 2 bases respectively, with 18 bases between them. The CDR3 totals 17 residues. Germline CDR1 is SEHNR and CDR2 is FQNEAQ (reference sequence). The chain's CDR3 is CASSFALAEGVTDTQYF. The CDR3 DNA follows: TGTGCCAGCAGCTTTGCCCTCGCAGAGGGGGTCACAGATACGCAGTATTTT.

V usage is TRBV19 and J usage is TRBJ1-1, with 7 bases lining up with TRBD1. Looked up from germline, CDR1 is LNHDA and CDR2 is SQIVND (reference sequence). Germline trimming cut 6 bases from V and 5 bases from J; bases unmatched to any gene: 12. The CDR3 runs 15 residues. In DNA, the CDR3 is TGTGCCAGTAGAAACAGGGGCCGGGATAAGACTGAAGCTTTCTTT. Protein product: CASRNRGRDKTEAFF.

The chain uses TRBV6-5 and TRBJ1-2; D is perhaps TRBD1 (5 bases). Germline V gene lookup returns CDR1 MNHEY and CDR2 SVGAGI. The V end was cut by 8 bases, the J end by 2 bases, with 12 bases between. The CDR3 sequence is 13 residues long. CDR3 amino acids: CASRQSQNYGYTF. The CDR3 coding sequence is TGTGCCAGCCGACAGTCCCAGAACTATGGCTACACCTTC.

This clone was counted a few times. The CDR3 nucleotides are TGTGCCAGCAGCTTGGAACAGCCTCACAAGACCCAGTACTTC. It yields the protein CASSLEQPHKTQYF. This chain uses TRBV5-6 with TRBJ2-5; D ambiguous. V lost 0 bases, J lost 6 bases, and 12 bases lay in between. The CDR3 is 14 residues long. Germline CDR1 and CDR2: SGHDT and YYEEEE.

The chain combines TRBV5-6 with TRBJ2-5, with D perhaps matching TRBD1 (5 bases). Per the germline V gene, CDR1 is SGHDT and CDR2 is YYEEEE. This CDR3 has 12 residues. The V end lost 4 bases, the J end lost 5 bases, and 9 bases lay between the germline ends. For the CDR3, the DNA is TGTGCCAGCAGCCTTAAGGGGGAGACCCAGTACTTC. Amino acid sequence: CASSLKGETQYF.

CDR3 region: CASSSGTSGRSYEQYF. The CDR3, as DNA: TGTGCCAGCAGCAGCGGGACTAGCGGGAGGTCTTACGAGCAGTACTTC. The gene calls are TRBV5-6 and TRBJ2-7, with 15 bases fitting TRBD2. Germline assignment: CDR1 SGHDT and CDR2 YYEEEE. This CDR3 comprises 16 residues. After removal of 4 bases from V and 4 bases from J, the junction contained 6 bases not matched to a gene. The variable domain in full, completed from reference TRBV5-6 and TRBJ2-7, reads DAGVTQSPTHLIKTRGQQVTLRCSPKSGHDTVSWYQQALGQGPQFIFQYYEEEERQRGNFPDRFSGHQFPNYSSELNVNALLLGDSALYLCASSSGTSGRSYEQYFGPGTRLTVT.

V gene TRBV27 combines with J gene TRBJ1-1; tentatively, D is TRBD1 (6 bases). The CDR3 is 14 amino acids. Trimming pared 3 bases from V and 1 base from J, leaving 9 bases between. CDR1 and CDR2 from the germline V gene are MNHEY and SMNVEV (reference sequence). In DNA form, the CDR3 reads TGTGCCAGCAGTTTTAGGGGACAGAACACTGAAGCTTTCTTT. It yields the protein CASSFRGQNTEAFF.

The chain recombines TRBV6-1 with TRBJ2-7, with D perhaps TRBD1 (5 bases). This CDR3 contains 15 residues. CDR1 and CDR2 from the germline V gene are MNHNS and SASEGT. Trimming took 8 bases from V and 0 from J, leaving 17 bases between them. The CDR3 region is CASVRGRTSSYEQYF. The DNA of the CDR3 is TGTGCCAGCGTAAGGGGCAGAACCAGCTCCTACGAGCAGTACTTC.

V is TRBV4-3 and J is TRBJ1-1; 10 positions agree with TRBD1. The CDR3 contains 12 residues. V dropped 5 bases and J dropped 10; count of bases not matched to a gene: 4. The germline CDR1 and CDR2 sequences are LGHNA and YSLEER. Here the CDR3 reads CASSARTGGAFF. The CDR3 region has the DNA TGCGCCAGCAGCGCCAGGACAGGGGGAGCTTTCTTT.

The rearrangement links TRBV6-7 to TRBJ1-4; D may be TRBD1 (5 bases). TRBV6-7 is given ORF status, its function remaining uncertain. Trimming stripped 0 bases from V and 15 bases from J, with 11 bases between. The CDR3 spans 12 residues. CDR3 in amino acids: CASSYSKGKVFF. The CDR3 nucleotides are TGTGCCAGCAGTTACTCGAAGGGGAAAGTGTTTTTT.

The J gene is TRBJ1-1, the V gene TRBV10-3; D is possibly TRBD1 (5 bases). Germline values: CDR1 ENHRY, CDR2 SYGVKD. V was trimmed by 3 bases and J by 4 bases, leaving 9 bases between them. This CDR3 region has 13 residues. CDR3 sequence reads: CAISDRGGTEAFF. The CDR3 coding sequence is TGTGCCATCAGTGATAGGGGTGGCACTGAAGCTTTCTTT.